Below are 32 T cell receptor beta chains sequenced from a single sample in a study of shared clonotypes between healthy human individuals. The protocol was immunoSEQ multiplex PCR, while the TCRdb copy is restricted to in-frame clones and leaves out a portion. Altogether around 1,900,000 clones are present, 93% being singletons, with the ten largest covering approximately 1.7%. Naive CD8 cells, CD45RO-negative and positively selected for CCR7, excluded terminally differentiated effector memory CD45RA+ cells. Sequenced material: naive CD8+ T cells from PBMCs. The receptor set was obtained from a man younger than 30 in good health. Some clones in this sample may be carry-over from other donors' samples.

This clone showed up just once. The CDR3 DNA follows: TGTGCCAGCCGACAGGGGCTAGACTACGAGCAGTACTTC. Protein: CASRQGLDYEQYF. The gene calls are TRBV28 and TRBJ2-7; 8 positions match TRBD1. The germline V gene encodes CDR1 MDHEN and CDR2 SYDVKM. CDR3 length equals 13 residues. Trimming cost V 8 bases and J 3 bases; bases outside gene matches: 6.

The chain recombines TRBV5-1 with TRBJ2-1, with 11 bases that match TRBD2. The germline V gene encodes CDR1 SGHRS and CDR2 YFSETQ. The V gene end was trimmed by 0 bases and the J gene end by 9 bases; junction bases not matched to a gene: 11. This CDR3 has 17 amino acids. The DNA for the CDR3 is TGCGCCAGCAGCTTGGCTCAGACTAGCGGGATTGTAGGTGAGCAGTTCTTC. As protein: CASSLAQTSGIVGEQFF.

The J gene is TRBJ2-7, the V gene TRBV11-2; D is possibly TRBD1 or TRBD2 (6 bases each). Germline V gives CDR1 SGHAT, CDR2 FQNNGV. This CDR3 has 14 amino acids. V gave up 2 bases and J gave up 5 bases, with 13 bases separating them. The CDR3 nucleotides are TGTGCCAGCAGCTTAAATGGCGGGACAAACGAGCAGTACTTC. Encoded protein: CASSLNGGTNEQYF. Full variable domain (outside the CDR3, taken from reference TRBV11-2 and TRBJ2-7): EAGVAQSPRYKIIEKRQSVAFWCNPISGHATLYWYQQILGQGPKLLIQFQNNGVVDDSQLPKDRFSAERLKGVDSTLKIQPAKLEDSAVYLCASSLNGGTNEQYFGPGTRLTVT.

This chain joins TRBV4-1 and TRBJ2-1, with 10 bases matching TRBD2. J was trimmed by 7 bases and V by 5 bases; bases with no gene match: 14. The CDR3 consists of 17 residues. Germline assignment: CDR1 MGHRA and CDR2 YSYEKL. The CDR3 DNA is TGCGCCAGCAGCTTTCGAACGATAGCGGGGGGACCGAATGAGCAGTTCTTC. Protein: CASSFRTIAGGPNEQFF.

The chain has TRBV19 and TRBJ1-2; 9 bases line up with TRBD1. This CDR3 contains 14 residues. V lost 6 bases to trimming and J lost 3 bases; unmatched junction nucleotides: 5. Germline V lookup: CDR1 LNHDA, CDR2 SQIVND (reference sequence). The CDR3 sequence: CASSYRGQDYGYTF. The CDR3 DNA reads as TGTGCCAGTAGCTACAGGGGGCAGGACTATGGCTACACCTTC.

CDR3 bases: TGTGCCAGCAGCGAAAATAGCGGGTGGTCCTACAATGAGCAGTTCTTC. This sequence encodes CASSENSGWSYNEQFF. V gene TRBV9 combines with J gene TRBJ2-1, with TRBD2 matching over 7 bases. CDR1 and CDR2 (germline): SGDLS, YYNGEE. The V segment lost 3 bases and the J segment 1 base; nucleotides outside the gene matches: 7. The length of the CDR3 is 16 residues.

The gene calls are TRBV4-1 and TRBJ1-5, with D hard to call. The CDR3 consists of 15 residues. The ends were cut back, 1 base at V and 3 bases at J, with 10 bases in the middle. The germline V gene has CDR1 MGHRA and CDR2 YSYEKL. The CDR3 reads CASSQVARFNQPQHF. In DNA, the CDR3 is TGCGCCAGCAGCCAAGTCGCGAGGTTCAATCAGCCCCAGCATTTT.

The V gene is TRBV19, the J gene TRBJ2-5, with no clear D. V shed 3 bases and J shed 0 bases, with 8 bases lying between them. Germline V CDR1 and CDR2: LNHDA, SQIVND (reference sequence). The CDR3 extends over 14 amino acids. The CDR3 here is CASSISMYQETQYF. DNA of the CDR3: TGTGCCAGTAGTATTTCTATGTACCAAGAGACCCAGTACTTC.

V and J are TRBV7-9 and TRBJ1-1; 7 bases are a match to TRBD1. Trimming at V came to 1 base and at J to 5 bases, leaving 13 bases not matched to a gene. Germline V CDR1 and CDR2: SEHNR, FQNEAQ (reference sequence). The CDR3 is 17 amino acids. For the CDR3, the DNA is TGTGCCAGCAGCTTAGTAAGGGGGCTCCCCCCGAGGACTGAAGCTTTCTTT. It yields the protein CASSLVRGLPPRTEAFF.

This sequence joins TRBV4-1 and TRBJ1-5; 9 bases match TRBD1. The V segment lost 0 bases and the J segment 4 bases; nucleotides outside the gene matches: 7. The CDR3 extends over 17 amino acids. From germline, CDR1 is MGHRA and CDR2 YSYEKL. CDR3 in DNA: TGCGCCAGCAGCCAAGATCTCACCGGGACAGGGAATCAGCCCCAGCATTTT. Its translation: CASSQDLTGTGNQPQHF.

The chain has TRBV5-6 and TRBJ2-7; D is perhaps TRBD2 (6 bases). The CDR3 consists of 13 residues. CDR1 and CDR2 (germline): SGHDT, YYEEEE. The ends were cut back, 4 bases at V and 5 bases at J, with 13 bases in the middle. The DNA for the CDR3 is TGTGCCAGCAGCCGACGACTAGGCCACGAGCAGTACTTC. This gives the protein CASSRRLGHEQYF. The full variable domain, with the rest looked up from reference TRBV5-6 and TRBJ2-7, is DAGVTQSPTHLIKTRGQQVTLRCSPKSGHDTVSWYQQALGQGPQFIFQYYEEEERQRGNFPDRFSGHQFPNYSSELNVNALLLGDSALYLCASSRRLGHEQYFGPGTRLTVT.

This chain connects TRBV29-1 to TRBJ1-2, with no clear D. Between the trimmed V and J ends, which lost 4 bases and 7 bases, there was a span of 16 bases. The CDR3 is 13 residues long. CDR1 is SQVTM and CDR2 is ANQGSEA in the germline V gene. The CDR3 is CSVVSRADPGYTF. The CDR3 coding sequence is TGCAGCGTTGTGAGTAGGGCAGACCCTGGCTACACCTTC.

This chain links TRBV4-3 with TRBJ1-3; 9 bases match TRBD1. Germline V gene data show CDR1 as LGHNA and CDR2 as YSLEER. The junction had 1 base not matched to a gene; V was cut back by 1 base and J by 6 bases. The CDR3 runs 14 residues. CDR3 amino acids: CASSQGQGVNTIYF. Written as DNA, the CDR3 is TGCGCCAGCAGCCAAGGACAGGGGGTAAACACCATATATTTT.

This chain uses TRBV10-2 with TRBJ1-1; D ambiguous. Trimming cost V 3 bases and J 0 bases, with 17 bases left between them. This CDR3 spans 17 amino acids. Per the germline V gene, CDR1 is WSHSY and CDR2 is SAAADI. Here the CDR3 DNA reads TGCGCCAGCAGTGAAGGTTTAGTGTCGCGAATGAACACTGAAGCTTTCTTT. Translating gives CASSEGLVSRMNTEAFF.

The chain carries TRBV21-1 and TRBJ2-1; the D call TRBD1 from the table was never checked on the DNA. TRBV21-1 is given as a pseudogene. This CDR3 has 16 residues. The CDR3 here is CASSKGETGGYNEQFF. The DNA for the CDR3 is TGTGCCAGCAGCAAAGGGGAGACAGGGGGCTACAATGAGCAGTTCTTC.

This chain joins TRBV7-8 and TRBJ2-5, with unresolved D. V was shortened by 1 base and J by 1 base, with 7 bases between the two germline ends. Germline values: CDR1 SGHVS, CDR2 FQNEAQ. The CDR3 has 14 amino acids. CDR3 sequence: CASSLESGQETQYF. The CDR3 DNA reads TGTGCCAGCAGCTTAGAGTCCGGCCAAGAGACCCAGTACTTC.

The V gene is TRBV10-1, the J gene TRBJ2-7; TRBD1 is a possible D gene (5 bases). The CDR3 extends over 14 amino acids. Germline CDR1 WNHNN, CDR2 SYGVQD (reference sequence). Trimming pared 4 bases from V and 6 bases from J, leaving 16 bases between. The CDR3 DNA is TGCGCCAGCAGTGTCCGACCTGGACAAGCCGAGCAGTACTTC. Its translation is CASSVRPGQAEQYF.

The chain combines TRBV19 with TRBJ1-2; no firm D call. CDR1 and CDR2 from the germline V gene are LNHDA and SQIVND (reference sequence). The CDR3 covers 15 residues. The V and J ends lost 8 bases and 3 bases respectively, with 19 bases between them. The CDR3 DNA sequence: TGTGCCAGTTCTTGGAATCTGGTCCCGGACTATGGCTACACCTTC. Translation: CASSWNLVPDYGYTF.

This rearrangement joins TRBV5-4 to TRBJ2-7; the D call may be TRBD1 or TRBD2 (6 bases each). The CDR3 is 12 amino acids. Germline CDR1 reads SGHNT; CDR2 reads YYREEE (reference sequence). The V and J ends lost 2 bases and 5 bases respectively, with 8 bases between them. CDR3 coding DNA: TGTGCCAGCAGCTTCGGGGGCGACGAGCAGTACTTC. Translating gives CASSFGGDEQYF.

This CDR3 is CASSQVGGNDEQYF. CDR3 DNA: TGCGCCAGCAGCCAAGTGGGGGGGAACGACGAGCAGTACTTC. The chain links TRBV4-1 to TRBJ2-7, with 7 bases identical to TRBD2. CDR3 length: 14 amino acids. CDR1 and CDR2 (germline): MGHRA, YSYEKL. The J segment lost 5 bases and the V segment lost 1 base, leaving 5 bases of the junction unmatched.

The chain has TRBV5-1 and TRBJ2-7; weak D call: TRBD1 (7 bases). The germline V and J ends were trimmed by 7 bases and 2 bases, with 13 bases remaining between them. The germline V gene has CDR1 SGHRS and CDR2 YFSETQ. The CDR3 loop spans 13 amino acids. CDR3 amino acids: CASRRDSAYEQYF. For the CDR3, the DNA is TGCGCCAGCCGGAGGGACAGTGCCTACGAGCAGTACTTC.

The chain has TRBV5-4 and TRBJ2-3; the match to TRBD2 covers 7 bases. With V trimmed by 4 bases and J by 2 bases, 10 bases remained unmatched. Germline values: CDR1 SGHNT, CDR2 YYREEE (reference sequence). This CDR3 has 16 residues. Here the CDR3 reads CASSPREGLDTDTQYF. CDR3 DNA: TGTGCCAGCAGCCCAAGGGAGGGCCTTGACACAGATACGCAGTATTTT.

The chain has TRBV19 and TRBJ2-1; D may match TRBD1 or TRBD2 (5 bases each). V lost 3 bases to trimming and J lost 10 bases, with 16 bases between them. The CDR3 covers 14 residues. Germline V lookup: CDR1 LNHDA, CDR2 SQIVND (reference sequence). In DNA, the CDR3 is TGTGCCAGTAGTATGGCGACAGAAAGGGACGAGCAGTTCTTC. As protein: CASSMATERDEQFF. Full variable domain (outside the CDR3, taken from reference TRBV19 and TRBJ2-1): DGGITQSPKYLFRKEGQNVTLSCEQNLNHDAMYWYRQDPGQGLRLIYYSQIVNDFQKGDIAEGYSVSREKKESFPLTVTSAQKNPTAFYLCASSMATERDEQFFGPGTRLTVL.

A few counts support this clone. This chain links TRBV30 with TRBJ1-2; TRBD1 might be the D (5 bases). V lost 3 bases to trimming and J lost 0 bases, with 17 bases between them. The germline gives CDR1 GTSNPN, CDR2 SVGIG (reference sequence). The CDR3 length is 16 residues. Written as DNA, the CDR3 is TGTGCCTGGAGCCTCCACATCTTGACAGCTAACTATGGCTACACCTTC. The encoded protein is CAWSLHILTANYGYTF.

V and J are TRBV4-2 and TRBJ2-7, with D perhaps TRBD2 (5 bases). There are 15 residues in the CDR3. Trimming took off 4 bases at V and 5 bases at J, with 18 bases between the two ends. From germline, CDR1 is LGHNA and CDR2 YNFKEQ. The CDR3 is CASSPLEGYGNEQYF. The CDR3 DNA sequence: TGTGCCAGCAGCCCCCTTGAGGGATATGGAAACGAGCAGTACTTC.

As to this clone: Distinct nucleotide sequences in the sample also encode this CDR3. The chain couples TRBV7-8 to TRBJ1-1, with D perhaps matching TRBD1 (6 bases). Germline V gives CDR1 SGHVS, CDR2 FQNEAQ. V was pared by 3 bases and J by 1 base, with 9 bases between. The CDR3 runs 14 residues. In DNA form, the CDR3 reads TGTGCCAGCAGCTTCGGGGGGCGGAACACTGAAGCTTTCTTT. This encodes CASSFGGRNTEAFF.

The CDR3, as DNA: TGTGCCAGCAGCGTTCTGGGGCTGAACACTGAAGCTTTCTTT. As protein: CASSVLGLNTEAFF. The gene calls are TRBV9 and TRBJ1-1, with D tentatively TRBD1 (5 bases). Germline V gene sequence: CDR1 SGDLS, CDR2 YYNGEE. The CDR3 consists of 14 residues. V was pared by 2 bases and J by 0 bases, with 8 bases between.

Concerning this clone: The sample holds other DNA sequences that translate to the same CDR3. The chain joins TRBV27 to TRBJ2-1, with TRBD2 identical over 9 bases. The CDR3 loop spans 15 amino acids. Trimming cost V 2 bases and J 6 bases; bases outside gene matches: 5. Per germline, CDR1 MNHEY and CDR2 SMNVEV (reference sequence). The CDR3 DNA follows: TGTGCCAGCAGTTTAGCGGGGGGGGGCTTCAATGAGCAGTTCTTC. It is translated as CASSLAGGGFNEQFF.

The chain has TRBV5-1 and TRBJ2-1; perhaps TRBD1 as D (6 bases). Trimming took off 0 bases at V and 0 bases at J, with 16 bases between the two ends. This CDR3 region has 18 residues. Germline V gene sequence: CDR1 SGHRS, CDR2 YFSETQ. The CDR3 protein is CASSLAGPLQGSYNEQFF. For the CDR3, the DNA is TGCGCCAGCAGCTTGGCCGGACCTCTACAGGGCTCCTACAATGAGCAGTTCTTC.

This chain connects TRBV27 to TRBJ1-1; possible D gene TRBD1, 5 bases. The V and J ends lost 2 bases and 2 bases respectively, with 12 bases between them. The length of the CDR3 is 15 residues. Germline V gene sequence: CDR1 MNHEY, CDR2 SMNVEV (reference sequence). CDR3 in amino acids: CASSLREGINTEAFF. In nucleotides, the CDR3 is TGTGCCAGCAGTTTAAGGGAGGGGATCAACACTGAAGCTTTCTTT.

This chain connects TRBV6-5 to TRBJ2-7; 8 bases agree with TRBD1. The CDR3 contains 13 residues. Trimming cost V 4 bases and J 7 bases; bases outside gene matches: 6. The germline V gene has CDR1 MNHEY and CDR2 SVGAGI. CDR3 DNA: TGTGCCAGCAGTTTGACAGGGGAAGGGGAGCAGTACTTC. Its translation: CASSLTGEGEQYF.

The V call is TRBV27, the J call TRBJ1-4; perhaps TRBD1 as D (5 bases). Trimming removed 3 bases at V and 0 bases at J, with 8 bases between. Germline V gene data show CDR1 as MNHEY and CDR2 as SMNVEV (reference sequence). The CDR3 is made up of 15 amino acids. The CDR3 nucleotides are TGTGCCAGCAGTTTTGGAGGGGCAACTAATGAAAAACTGTTTTTT. Translation gives CASSFGGATNEKLFF.